This T cell receptor (beta chain) originates from a study of blood T cell repertoires in COVID-19. Authors' data handling: It was from reference gene primer amplification that nucleated cell counts were estimated. Profiling relied on immunoSEQ multiplex PCR, and the TCRdb table lists in-frame clones only, not all of them. D and trimming come from the DNA, and the V and J calls and clone size come from that table. The sample lists fewer than 350,000 clones, roughly nine tenths seen once, with less than 2% in the top ten. The CDR3 extends over 17 amino acids. V was clipped by 6 bases and J by 4 bases, with 22 bases between them. In germline, CDR1 is LNHDA, CDR2 SQIVND (reference sequence).

Sequences were obtained from PBMCs or T cells enriched from blood (not recorded which). This sequence originates from a woman in her thirties or forties who had recovered from COVID-19. This chain connects TRBV19 to TRBJ1-5, with a weak D call TRBD1 (5 bases). The CDR3 bases are TGTGCCAGTAGCTTTTCACGTCCGGGGAGGGGAAATCAGCCCCAGCATTTT. Protein: CASSFSRPGRGNQPQHF.